Included here is one T cell receptor beta chain sequence, with context. Antigen: not known. Germline lookup yields CDR1 LNHDA and CDR2 SQIVND (reference sequence). The CDR3 is 17 amino acids. V lost 9 bases and J lost 0, with 20 bases in between. These data come from a study of T cell responses to AZD1222 COVID-19 vaccine. Clones were sequenced by immunoSEQ multiplex PCR, and TCRdb holds only the in-frame ones, with some missing. This table holds about 150,000 clones, 86% found once. Study-wide results and limits: A rise in Spike-specific TCR breadth and depth followed two AZD1222 doses. Sampling captured repertoires only after the peak T cell response. The reported proportion of spike-specific TCRs targeting unmutated variant regions was nearly half. Possibly, clonal diversity was underestimated; donors were largely white British and included more females.

This receptor was taken from an adult in good health. The V gene is TRBV19, the J gene TRBJ1-4, with D tentatively TRBD1 (6 bases). Here the sequenced sample was peripheral blood, taken on day 0 of MenACWY control vaccination. CDR3 sequence (DNA): TGTGCCAGCCAACCGTGGCAGGGGTCCTCAACTAATGAAAAACTGTTTTTT. It codes for CASQPWQGSSTNEKLFF.